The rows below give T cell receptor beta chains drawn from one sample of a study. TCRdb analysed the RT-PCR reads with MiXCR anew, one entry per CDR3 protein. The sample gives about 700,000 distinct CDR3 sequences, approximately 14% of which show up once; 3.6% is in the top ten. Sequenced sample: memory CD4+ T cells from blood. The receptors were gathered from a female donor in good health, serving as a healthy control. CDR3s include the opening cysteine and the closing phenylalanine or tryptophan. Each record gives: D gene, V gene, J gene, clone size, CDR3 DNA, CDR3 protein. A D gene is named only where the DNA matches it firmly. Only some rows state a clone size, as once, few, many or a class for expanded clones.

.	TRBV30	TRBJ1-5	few	TGTGCCTGGAGTGTCTTGCTGCCCAATCAGCCCCAGCATTTT	CAWSVLLPNQPQHF
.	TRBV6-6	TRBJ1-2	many	TGTGCCAGCAGTCCTAACTATGGCTACACCTTC	CASSPNYGYTF
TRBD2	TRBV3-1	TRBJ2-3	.	TGTGCCAGCAGCCCTTTGGGGGGGACTAGCACAGATACGCAGTATTTT	CASSPLGGTSTDTQYF
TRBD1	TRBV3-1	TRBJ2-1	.	TGTGCCAGCTCCCAAGCTGGGACAGCCTACAATGAGCAGTTCTTC	CASSQAGTAYNEQFF
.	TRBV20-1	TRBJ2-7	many	TGCAGTGCTTTCGGGACACCCTCCTACGAGCAGTACTTC	CSAFGTPSYEQYF
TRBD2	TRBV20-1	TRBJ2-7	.	TGCAGTGCCAGGACTAGCGGCTACGAGCAGTACTTC	CSARTSGYEQYF
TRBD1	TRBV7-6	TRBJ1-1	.	TGTGCCAGCAGCCCTACAGGGGTCTACACTGAAGCTTTCTTT	CASSPTGVYTEAFF
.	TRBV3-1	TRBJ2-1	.	TGTGCCAGCAGCCAAGTGATCGGCAATGAGCAGTTCTTC	CASSQVIGNEQFF
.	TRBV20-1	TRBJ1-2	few	TGCAGTGCTAGAGTCCCCGTAGGGACTCCCTTTGGGGGCTACACCTTC	CSARVPVGTPFGGYTF
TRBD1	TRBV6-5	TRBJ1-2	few	TGTGCCAGCAGTTACCTGTCTCAGGGGGTTGGTGGCTACACCTTC	CASSYLSQGVGGYTF
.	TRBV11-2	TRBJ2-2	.	TGTGCCAGCAGCCCCCAGACAGGAAGCATCACCGGGGAGCTGTTTTTT	CASSPQTGSITGELFF
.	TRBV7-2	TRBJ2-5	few	TGTGCCAGCAGCTTTGCAGAAGAGACCCAGTACTTC	CASSFAEETQYF
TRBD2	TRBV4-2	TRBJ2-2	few	TGTGCCAGCAGCCAAGATCTAGGAGGTAGCGGGAGGATCACCGGGGAGCTGTTTTTT	CASSQDLGGSGRITGELFF
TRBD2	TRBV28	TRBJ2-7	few	TGTGCCAGCTACCCGGTCGGGGAGGGCCGCTACGAGCAGTACTTC	CASYPVGEGRYEQYF
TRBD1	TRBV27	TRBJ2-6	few	TGTGCCACATCTTTAACAGGGGGCATGCGGGACTCTGGGGCCAACGTCCTGACTTTC	CATSLTGGMRDSGANVLTF
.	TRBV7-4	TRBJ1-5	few	TGTGCCGTTCCGTTTCGACGTCCCGGCAATCAGCCCCAGCATTTT	CAVPFRRPGNQPQHF
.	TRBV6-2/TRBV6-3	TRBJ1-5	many	TGTGCCAGCAGTTACTTGATCGGTGGTCAGCCCCAGCATTTT	CASSYLIGGQPQHF
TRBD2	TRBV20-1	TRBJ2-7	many	TGCAGTGCTAGTTCTCGGGGGAGGGCCGACGAGCAGTACTTC	CSASSRGRADEQYF
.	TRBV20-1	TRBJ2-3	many	TGCAGTTTTAGGGCTAGCGACGCCACAGATACGCAGTATTTT	CSFRASDATDTQYF
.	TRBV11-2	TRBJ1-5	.	TGTGCCAGCAGCGGGGACTTTAGCAATCAGCCCCAGCATTTT	CASSGDFSNQPQHF
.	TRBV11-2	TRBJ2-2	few	TGTGCCAGCAGCATCCCCTTGGGCACCGGGGAGCTGTTTTTT	CASSIPLGTGELFF
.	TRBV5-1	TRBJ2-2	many	TGCGCCAGCCTTGACTGGGCGGGCGGCGGGGAGCTGTTTTTT	CASLDWAGGGELFF
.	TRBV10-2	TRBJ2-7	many	TGCGCCAGCAGCCGGGACCTGGTCGAGCAGTACTTC	CASSRDLVEQYF
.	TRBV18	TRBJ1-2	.	TGTGCCAGCTCACCATTTACGGAAGCTTCTAACTATGGCTACACCTTC	CASSPFTEASNYGYTF
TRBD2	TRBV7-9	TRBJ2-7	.	TGTGCCAGCAGTATAATAGCGGGAGGGTTTGAGCAGTACTTC	CASSIIAGGFEQYF
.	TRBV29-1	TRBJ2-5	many	TGCAGCGTGGTTAGGCAAGAGACCCAGTACTTC	CSVVRQETQYF
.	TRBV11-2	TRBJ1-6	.	TGTGCCAGCAGCTTAGTAACAGGTCATTCACCCCTCCACTTT	CASSLVTGHSPLHF
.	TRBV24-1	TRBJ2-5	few	TGTGCCACCAGTGGTGGGAGTCAGAGTTTCCAAGAGACCCAGTACTTC	CATSGGSQSFQETQYF
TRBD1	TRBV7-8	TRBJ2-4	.	TGTGTCAGCAGCCCTCAGACAGGGGCTTACACAGTAGCCAAAAACATTCAGTACTTC	CVSSPQTGAYTVAKNIQYF
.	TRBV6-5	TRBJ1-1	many	TGTGCCAGCAGTGGGTCGGACGGCTTGAACACTGAAGCTTTCTTT	CASSGSDGLNTEAFF
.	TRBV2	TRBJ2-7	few	TGTGCCAGCAAAGGACAGCCCTACGAGCAGTACTTC	CASKGQPYEQYF
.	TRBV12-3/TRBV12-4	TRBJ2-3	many	TGTGCCAGCAGTTTGGAATCGGCGACAGATACGCAGTATTTT	CASSLESATDTQYF
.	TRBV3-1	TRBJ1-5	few	TGTGCCAGCAGCCAAGATCAGGATCAGCCCCAGCATTTT	CASSQDQDQPQHF
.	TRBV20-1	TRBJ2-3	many	TGCAGTGCTGCATATACTAGCAGAACTAGCACAGATACGCAGTATTTT	CSAAYTSRTSTDTQYF
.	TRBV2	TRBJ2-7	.	TGTGCCAGCAGTGATTCAGTAGGCGAGCAGTACTTC	CASSDSVGEQYF
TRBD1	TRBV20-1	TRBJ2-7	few	TGCAGTGCCGCTCCAAGACACCGGGCCCCAGGGGGATCCTCCTACGAGCAGTACTTC	CSAAPRHRAPGGSSYEQYF